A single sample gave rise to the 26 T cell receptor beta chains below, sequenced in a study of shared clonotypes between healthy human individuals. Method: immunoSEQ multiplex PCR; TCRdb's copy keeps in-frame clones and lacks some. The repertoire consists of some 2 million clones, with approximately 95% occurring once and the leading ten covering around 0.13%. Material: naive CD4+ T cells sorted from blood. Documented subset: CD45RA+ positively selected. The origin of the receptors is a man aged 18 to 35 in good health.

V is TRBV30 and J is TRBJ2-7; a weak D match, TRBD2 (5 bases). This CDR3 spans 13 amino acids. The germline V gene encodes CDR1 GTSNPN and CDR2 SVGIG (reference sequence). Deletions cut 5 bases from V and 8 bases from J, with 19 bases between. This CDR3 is CAWGGSARRKQYF. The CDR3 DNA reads TGTGCCTGGGGCGGGTCGGCGAGGCGGAAGCAGTACTTC.

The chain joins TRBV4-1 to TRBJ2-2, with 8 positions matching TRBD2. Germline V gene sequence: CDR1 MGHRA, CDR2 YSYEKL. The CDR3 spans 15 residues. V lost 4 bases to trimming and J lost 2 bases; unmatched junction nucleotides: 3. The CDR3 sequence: CASSLSGANTGELFF. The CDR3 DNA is TGCGCCAGCAGCCTTAGCGGGGCCAACACCGGGGAGCTGTTTTTT.

The CDR3 loop is CAISVSGALGYTF. Written as DNA, the CDR3 is TGTGCCATCAGTGTCTCGGGGGCTCTTGGCTACACCTTC. This sequence joins TRBV10-3 and TRBJ1-2; tentative D call: TRBD1 (6 bases). The germline V gene encodes CDR1 ENHRY and CDR2 SYGVKD. Trimming pared 4 bases from V and 7 bases from J, leaving 13 bases between. This CDR3 region has 13 residues.

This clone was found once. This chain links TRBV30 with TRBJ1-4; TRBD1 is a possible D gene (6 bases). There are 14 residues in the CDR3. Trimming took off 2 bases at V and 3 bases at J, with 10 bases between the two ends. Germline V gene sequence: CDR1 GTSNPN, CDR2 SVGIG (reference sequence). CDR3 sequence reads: CAWSQGLANEKLFF. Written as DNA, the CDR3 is TGTGCCTGGAGTCAGGGGTTAGCTAATGAAAAACTGTTTTTT.

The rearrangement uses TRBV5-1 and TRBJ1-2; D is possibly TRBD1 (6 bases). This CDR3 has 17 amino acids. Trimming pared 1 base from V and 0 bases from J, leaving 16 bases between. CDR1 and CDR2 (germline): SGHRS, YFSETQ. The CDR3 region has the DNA TGCGCCAGCAGCTTGCGGACGATGGGACAAACTAACTATGGCTACACCTTC. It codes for CASSLRTMGQTNYGYTF.

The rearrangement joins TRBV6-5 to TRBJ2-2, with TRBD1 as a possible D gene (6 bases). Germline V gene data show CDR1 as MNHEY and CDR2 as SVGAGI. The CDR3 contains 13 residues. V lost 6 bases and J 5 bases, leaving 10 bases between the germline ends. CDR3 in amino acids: CASRRTDTGELFF. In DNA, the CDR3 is TGTGCCAGCAGGAGGACAGATACCGGGGAGCTGTTTTTT.

The CDR3 reads CAWSVVVTRNTEAFF. For the CDR3, the DNA is TGTGCCTGGAGTGTGGTTGTGACAAGGAACACTGAAGCTTTCTTT. The chain recombines TRBV30 with TRBJ1-1; no firm D call. With 0 bases removed from V and 1 base from J, the gap between germline ends came to 12 bases. CDR1 is GTSNPN and CDR2 is SVGIG in the germline V gene (reference sequence). The CDR3 consists of 15 residues. The full variable domain, completed using reference TRBV30 and TRBJ1-1, is SQTIHQWPATLVQPVGSPLSLECTVEGTSNPNLYWYRQAAGRGLQLLFYSVGIGQISSEVPQNLSASRPQDRQFILSSKKLLLSDSGFYLCAWSVVVTRNTEAFFGQGTRLTVV.

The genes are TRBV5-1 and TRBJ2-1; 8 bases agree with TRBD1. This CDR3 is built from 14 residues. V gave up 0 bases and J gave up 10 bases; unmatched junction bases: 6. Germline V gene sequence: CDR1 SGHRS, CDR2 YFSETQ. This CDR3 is CASSLGDRGWEQFF. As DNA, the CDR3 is TGCGCCAGCAGCTTGGGAGACAGGGGATGGGAGCAGTTCTTC.

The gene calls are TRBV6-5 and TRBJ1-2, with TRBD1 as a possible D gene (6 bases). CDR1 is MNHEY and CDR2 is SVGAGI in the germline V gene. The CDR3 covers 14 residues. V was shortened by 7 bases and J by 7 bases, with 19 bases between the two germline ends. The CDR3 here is CASMSGGGACGYTF. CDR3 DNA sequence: TGTGCCAGCATGTCGGGGGGGGGCGCGTGTGGCTACACCTTC.

CDR3 DNA sequence: TGTGCCAGCAGCTTGGAACCGGGGACGGGGATCTATGGCTACACCTTC. Translated: CASSLEPGTGIYGYTF. The chain links TRBV5-4 to TRBJ1-2; a possible D gene is TRBD1 (5 bases). The CDR3 loop spans 16 amino acids. Germline V gives CDR1 SGHNT, CDR2 YYREEE (reference sequence). Trimming took off 0 bases at V and 4 bases at J, with 16 bases between the two ends.

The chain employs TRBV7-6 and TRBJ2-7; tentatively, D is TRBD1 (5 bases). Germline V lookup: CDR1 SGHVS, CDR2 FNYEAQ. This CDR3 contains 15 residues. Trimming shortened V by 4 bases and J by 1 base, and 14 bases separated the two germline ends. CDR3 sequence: CASSSQVDKSYEQYF. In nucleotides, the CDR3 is TGTGCCAGCAGCTCTCAAGTGGACAAGTCCTACGAGCAGTACTTC.

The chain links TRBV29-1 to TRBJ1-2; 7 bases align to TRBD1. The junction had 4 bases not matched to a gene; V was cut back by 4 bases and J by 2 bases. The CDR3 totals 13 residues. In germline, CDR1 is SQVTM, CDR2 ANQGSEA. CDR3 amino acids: CSVGTGQNYGYTF. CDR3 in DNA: TGCAGCGTTGGGACAGGCCAGAACTATGGCTACACCTTC.

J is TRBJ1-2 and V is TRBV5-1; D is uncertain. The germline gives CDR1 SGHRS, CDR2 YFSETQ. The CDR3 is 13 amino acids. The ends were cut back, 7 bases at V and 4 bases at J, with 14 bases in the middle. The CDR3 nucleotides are TGCGCCAGCGGTACCCCGGGCATCTATGGCTACACCTTC. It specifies CASGTPGIYGYTF.

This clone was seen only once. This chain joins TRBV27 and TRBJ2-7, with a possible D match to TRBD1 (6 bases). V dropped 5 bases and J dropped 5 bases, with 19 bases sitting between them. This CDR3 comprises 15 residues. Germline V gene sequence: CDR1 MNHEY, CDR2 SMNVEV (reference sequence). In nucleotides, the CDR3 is TGTGCCAGCAGTACAAACAGGGAATCGTTCAACGAGCAGTACTTC. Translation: CASSTNRESFNEQYF.

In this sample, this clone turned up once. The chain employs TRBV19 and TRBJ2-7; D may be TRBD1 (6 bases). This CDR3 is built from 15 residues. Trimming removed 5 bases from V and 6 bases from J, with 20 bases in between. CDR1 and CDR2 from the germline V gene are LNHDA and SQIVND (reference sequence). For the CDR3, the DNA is TGTGCCAGTAGTGTAACCGGGACACTCCTGGGCGAGCAGTACTTC. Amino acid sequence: CASSVTGTLLGEQYF.

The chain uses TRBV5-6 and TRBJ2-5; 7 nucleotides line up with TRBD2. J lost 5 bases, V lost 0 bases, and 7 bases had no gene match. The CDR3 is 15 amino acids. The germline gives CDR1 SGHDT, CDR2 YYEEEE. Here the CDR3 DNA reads TGTGCCAGCAGCTTGGGCCGGGACTATACGGAGACCCAGTACTTC. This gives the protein CASSLGRDYTETQYF.

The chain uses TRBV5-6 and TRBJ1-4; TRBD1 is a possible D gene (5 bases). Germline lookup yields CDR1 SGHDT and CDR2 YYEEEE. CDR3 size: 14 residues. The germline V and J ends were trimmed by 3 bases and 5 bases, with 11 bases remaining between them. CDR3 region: CASSSRQPNEKLFF. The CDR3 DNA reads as TGTGCCAGCAGCTCTCGACAGCCAAATGAAAAACTGTTTTTT. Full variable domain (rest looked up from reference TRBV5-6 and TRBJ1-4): DAGVTQSPTHLIKTRGQQVTLRCSPKSGHDTVSWYQQALGQGPQFIFQYYEEEERQRGNFPDRFSGHQFPNYSSELNVNALLLGDSALYLCASSSRQPNEKLFFGSGTQLSVL.

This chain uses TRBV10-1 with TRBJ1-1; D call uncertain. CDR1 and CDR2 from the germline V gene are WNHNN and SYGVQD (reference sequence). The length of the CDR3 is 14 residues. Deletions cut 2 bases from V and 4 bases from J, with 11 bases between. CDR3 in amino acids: CASSELGVGTEAFF. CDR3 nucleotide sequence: TGCGCCAGCAGTGAGCTCGGGGTTGGCACTGAAGCTTTCTTT.

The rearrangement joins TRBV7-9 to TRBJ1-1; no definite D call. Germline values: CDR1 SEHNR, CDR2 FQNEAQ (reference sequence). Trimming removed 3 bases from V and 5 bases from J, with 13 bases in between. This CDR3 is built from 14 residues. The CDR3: CASSFNSGITEAFF. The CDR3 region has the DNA TGTGCCAGCAGCTTTAACTCGGGGATAACTGAAGCTTTCTTT.

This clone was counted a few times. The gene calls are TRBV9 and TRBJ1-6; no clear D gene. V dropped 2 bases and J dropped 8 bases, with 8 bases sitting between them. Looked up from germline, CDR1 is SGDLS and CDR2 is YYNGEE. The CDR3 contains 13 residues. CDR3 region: CASSVFFDSPLHF. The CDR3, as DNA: TGTGCCAGCAGCGTTTTCTTCGATTCACCCCTCCACTTT. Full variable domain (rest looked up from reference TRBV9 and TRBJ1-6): DSGVTQTPKHLITATGQRVTLRCSPRSGDLSVYWYQQSLDQGLQFLIQYYNGEERAKGNILERFSAQQFPDLHSELNLSSLELGDSALYFCASSVFFDSPLHFGNGTRLTVT.

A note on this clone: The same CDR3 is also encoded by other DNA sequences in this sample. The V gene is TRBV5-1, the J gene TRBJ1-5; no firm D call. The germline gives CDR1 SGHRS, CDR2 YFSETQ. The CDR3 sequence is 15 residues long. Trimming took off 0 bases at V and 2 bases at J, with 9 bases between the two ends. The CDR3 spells CASSLEGSGNQPQHF. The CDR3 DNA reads TGCGCCAGCAGCTTGGAGGGTAGTGGCAATCAGCCCCAGCATTTT.

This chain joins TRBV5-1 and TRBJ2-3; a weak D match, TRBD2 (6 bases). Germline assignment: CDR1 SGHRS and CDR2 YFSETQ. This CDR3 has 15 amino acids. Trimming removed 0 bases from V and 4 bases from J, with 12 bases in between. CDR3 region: CASSLDAGRADTQYF. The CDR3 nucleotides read TGCGCCAGCAGCTTGGATGCGGGGCGCGCAGATACGCAGTATTTT.

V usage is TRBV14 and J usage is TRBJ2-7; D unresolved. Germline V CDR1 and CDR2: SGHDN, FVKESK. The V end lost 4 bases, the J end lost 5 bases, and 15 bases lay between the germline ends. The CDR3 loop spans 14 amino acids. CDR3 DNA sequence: TGTGCCAGCAGCCGAAAACTGACCCGGGACGAGCAGTACTTC. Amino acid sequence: CASSRKLTRDEQYF.

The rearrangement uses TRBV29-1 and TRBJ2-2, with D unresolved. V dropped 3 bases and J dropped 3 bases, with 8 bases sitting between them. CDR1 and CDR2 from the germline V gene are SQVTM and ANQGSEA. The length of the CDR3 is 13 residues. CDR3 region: CSVDVGHTGELFF. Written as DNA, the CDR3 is TGCAGCGTTGACGTAGGGCACACCGGGGAGCTGTTTTTT.

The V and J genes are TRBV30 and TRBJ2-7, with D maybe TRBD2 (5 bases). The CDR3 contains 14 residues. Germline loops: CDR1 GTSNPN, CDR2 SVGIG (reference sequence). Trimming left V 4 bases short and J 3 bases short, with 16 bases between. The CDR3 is CAWKADVKGYEQYF. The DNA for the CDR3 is TGTGCCTGGAAAGCGGACGTTAAGGGCTACGAGCAGTACTTC.

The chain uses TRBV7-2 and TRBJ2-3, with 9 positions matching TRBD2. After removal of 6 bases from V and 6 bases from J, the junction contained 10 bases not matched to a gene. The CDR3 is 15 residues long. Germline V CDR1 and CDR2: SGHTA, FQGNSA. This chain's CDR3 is CASRLGLAEIDTQYF. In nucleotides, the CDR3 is TGTGCCAGCAGGCTGGGACTAGCTGAAATTGATACGCAGTATTTT.